The sequence of this TCR beta chain was determined in a study of shared clonotypes between healthy human individuals. Germline assignment: CDR1 LNHDA and CDR2 SQIVND (reference sequence). The CDR3 extends over 14 amino acids. Trimming took off 4 bases at V and 2 bases at J, with 12 bases between the two ends. Concerning this clone: Its antigen remains unidentified.

Using immunoSEQ multiplex PCR, the repertoire was profiled, and TCRdb retains in-frame clones only, with some absent. This table holds around 510,000 clones, about 96% found once. Study-wide results and caveats: The diversity represented, both genetic and in exposure history, was limited by few donors. As a rule, naive subsets had a larger estimated richness than memory subsets.

This TCR was sampled from a young woman in good health. The rearrangement joins TRBV19 to TRBJ2-7; no reliable D call. Sequenced input: naive CD4+ T cells sorted from blood. Subset in this sample: CD45RA+ positively selected. CDR3 protein: CASSRQALTYEQYF. In nucleotides, the CDR3 is TGTGCCAGTAGTAGGCAGGCTCTAACCTACGAGCAGTACTTC.